Below are 11 T cell receptor beta chains sequenced from a single sample in a study of control samples from healthy donors and cancer patients. Produced via immunoSEQ multiplex PCR; TCRdb's table is partial and in-frame only. The table records about 120,000 clones, around 92% of them present only once. The sequenced sample consisted of PBMCs. The receptors originated from an elderly man with head and neck cancer.

This chain links TRBV12-3 or TRBV12-4 with TRBJ2-5; 9 positions agree with TRBD1. The CDR3 has 13 residues. With V trimmed by 5 bases and J by 5 bases, 3 bases remained unmatched. CDR3: CASSNRGLETQYF. CDR3 nucleotide sequence: TGTGCCAGCAGTAACAGGGGGCTGGAGACCCAGTACTTC.

The gene calls are TRBV5-1 and TRBJ1-4; D is unresolved. The CDR3 extends over 15 amino acids. Germline loops: CDR1 SGHRS, CDR2 YFSETQ. The V end lost 4 bases, the J end lost 0 bases, and 10 bases lay between the germline ends. The CDR3 here is CASSIPGSTNEKLFF. The CDR3 DNA reads as TGCGCCAGCAGCATCCCAGGTTCAACTAATGAAAAACTGTTTTTT.

The chain couples TRBV7-2 to TRBJ1-1; D gene unclear. Germline CDR1 is SGHTA and CDR2 is FQGNSA. V was trimmed by 8 bases and J by 10 bases, leaving 11 bases between them. The CDR3 covers 10 residues. The CDR3 sequence is CASGPSGAFF. For the CDR3, the DNA is TGTGCCAGCGGTCCCTCAGGAGCTTTCTTT.

The genes are TRBV19 and TRBJ2-3, with 9 bases matching TRBD2. V shed 5 bases, J shed 6 bases, and the junction held 12 bases outside the gene matches. The CDR3 extends over 16 amino acids. The germline V gene encodes CDR1 LNHDA and CDR2 SQIVND (reference sequence). The CDR3 DNA reads as TGTGCCAGTAGTTCCCCCGGGACTAGCACTTTGGATACGCAGTATTTT. Its translation is CASSSPGTSTLDTQYF.

The rearrangement uses TRBV10-2 and TRBJ2-5, with 8 bases lining up with TRBD2. The CDR3 extends over 15 amino acids. The germline V gene encodes CDR1 WSHSY and CDR2 SAAADI. The ends lost 3 bases at V and 4 bases at J; junction bases unmatched: 7. The CDR3 protein is CASSDRAGGIETQYF. The CDR3 DNA reads as TGCGCCAGCAGTGATAGGGCGGGAGGAATAGAGACCCAGTACTTC.

The chain recombines TRBV27 with TRBJ1-1, with TRBD1 matching over 7 bases. Germline trimming cut 7 bases from V and 5 bases from J; bases unmatched to any gene: 7. The CDR3 covers 13 residues. Germline CDR1 and CDR2: MNHEY and SMNVEV (reference sequence). CDR3 in DNA: TGTGCCAGCAAAGGGACAGCAAGGACTGAAGCTTTCTTT. It yields the protein CASKGTARTEAFF.

The chain is built from TRBV5-4 and TRBJ1-2; D is ambiguous. The CDR3 spans 15 residues. The V gene's germline CDR1 is SGHNT and CDR2 YYREEE (reference sequence). The V and J ends lost 2 bases and 1 base respectively, with 12 bases between them. The CDR3 region has the DNA TGTGCCAGCAGCTTATCCTTTACTCGTAACTATGGCTACACCTTC. It is translated as CASSLSFTRNYGYTF.

CDR3 DNA: TGTGCCAGCAGCCAACGACTGACCTATAATTCACCCCTCCACTTT. It encodes CASSQRLTYNSPLHF. The chain couples TRBV3-1 (or the pseudogene TRBV3-2) to TRBJ1-6; no definite D call. The CDR3 has 15 residues. V was pared by 2 bases and J by 2 bases, with 7 bases between. Germline V gene data show CDR1 as LGHDT and CDR2 as YNNKEL (reference sequence).

This clone has only one observation. The chain carries TRBV21-1 and TRBJ1-6; the table's TRBD1 call for D was not verified on the DNA. TRBV21-1 is an annotated pseudogene. The CDR3 spans 15 residues. The DNA for the CDR3 is TGTGCCAGCAGCAAAGTAGGGGTAGCCGATTCACCCCTCCACTTT. This gives the protein CASSKVGVADSPLHF.

J is TRBJ2-2 and V is TRBV3-1 (or the pseudogene TRBV3-2); possibly TRBD2 for D (6 bases). The V and J ends lost 4 bases and 2 bases respectively, with 11 bases between them. This CDR3 is 15 amino acids long. The germline CDR1 and CDR2 sequences are LGHDT and YNNKEL (reference sequence). This CDR3 reads CASSPVGGNTGELFF. In DNA form, the CDR3 reads TGTGCCAGCAGCCCAGTGGGAGGAAACACCGGGGAGCTGTTTTTT.

CDR3 sequence: CASSRGRYDRYEQYF. The CDR3 DNA sequence: TGTGCCAGCAGCCGGGGACGGTACGACCGCTACGAGCAGTACTTC. This chain links TRBV6-5 with TRBJ2-7; D may be TRBD1 or TRBD2 (5 bases each). Between the trimmed V and J ends, which lost 6 bases and 3 bases, there was a span of 18 bases. The CDR3 runs to 15 residues. Germline assignment: CDR1 MNHEY and CDR2 SVGAGI.